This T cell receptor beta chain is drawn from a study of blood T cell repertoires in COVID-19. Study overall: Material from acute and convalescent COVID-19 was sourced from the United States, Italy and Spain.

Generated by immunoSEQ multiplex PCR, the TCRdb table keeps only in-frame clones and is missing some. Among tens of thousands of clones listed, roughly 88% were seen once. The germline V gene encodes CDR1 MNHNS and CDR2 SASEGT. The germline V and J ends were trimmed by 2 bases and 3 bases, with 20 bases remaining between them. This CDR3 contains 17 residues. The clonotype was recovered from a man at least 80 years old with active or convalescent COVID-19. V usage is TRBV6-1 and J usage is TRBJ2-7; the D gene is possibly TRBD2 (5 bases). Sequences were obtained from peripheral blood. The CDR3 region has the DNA TGTGCCAGCAGTGAAACTCCGGGATACTCTTCGATCTACGAGCAGTACTTC. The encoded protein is CASSETPGYSSIYEQYF.